The sequence of this TCR beta chain was determined in a study of shared clonotypes between healthy human individuals. Study-level results: Represented genetic and exposure-history diversity was restricted by having few donors.

This clone was recorded once. The antigen remains unidentified. Germline V lookup: CDR1 MNHEY, CDR2 SMNVEV (reference sequence). With V trimmed by 6 bases and J by 5 bases, 17 bases remained unmatched. The CDR3 consists of 18 residues. Samples underwent the assay at deep level. The data were produced by immunoSEQ multiplex PCR, yet TCRdb's version contains in-frame clones alone and is incomplete. The table includes nearly 2 million clones, just under 95% detected once. The naive CD8 subset, CD45RO-negative cells positively selected for CCR7, excluded terminally differentiated effector memory CD45RA+ cells.

The specimen sequenced was naive CD8+ T cells sorted from blood. The receptor was isolated from a man aged 18 to 29 in good health. The chain is built from TRBV27 and TRBJ2-3; 10 bases are a match to TRBD2. In DNA, the CDR3 is TGTGCCAGCAGCCGAACCGGCGCCAGCGGGGGGGAAGGAGATACGCAGTATTTT. It translates to CASSRTGASGGEGDTQYF.